This T cell receptor (beta chain) was sequenced during a study of T cell responses to AZD1222 COVID-19 vaccine. The CDR3 has 13 amino acids. With 5 bases removed from V and 1 base from J, the gap between germline ends came to 8 bases. Germline-derived CDR1 and CDR2 are SGHNT and YENEEA. Assay: immunoSEQ multiplex PCR; the TCRdb copy retains only in-frame clones and omits some. Here the sample spans about 140,000 clones, roughly 92% being singletons. The study, taken as a whole, reports: Rises in breadth and depth of Spike-specific TCRs came after two AZD1222 doses. Donors were chiefly white British, with a greater number of females, and clonal diversity was perhaps underestimated. No repertoire was sampled before or during the peak T cell response, only after it.

Remarks on this clone: Its cognate antigen is unknown.

The sequencing here drew on peripheral blood, taken on day 0 of AZD1222 vaccination. This receptor was obtained from an adult in good health. The chain joins TRBV11-3 to TRBJ2-5, with no clear D. CDR3 sequence: CASSPDGQETQYF. Here the CDR3 DNA reads TGTGCCAGCAGCCCAGACGGCCAAGAGACCCAGTACTTC.